The source of this T cell receptor beta chain is a study of T cells expressing NK-cell markers. Across the study: Most of the eight sequenced donors were HCMV-seropositive; one was seronegative.

There are 16 residues in the CDR3. 5'RACE template switching with UMIs produced the TCR beta cDNA. TCRdb derives one entry per CDR3 protein from the 5' RACE reads, leaving out DNA. The sample data list about 540,000 distinct CDR3 sequences. The sequenced sample consisted of blood T cells: a sorted CD56 or NKG2C T cell subset, CD4+ or CD8+ T cells, or bulk PBMC T cells (not recorded which). V gene TRBV12-3 or TRBV12-4 combines with J gene TRBJ2-2; with no DNA, the TCRdb D assignment of TRBD1 cannot be verified. This receptor was taken from a young man in good health. The CDR3 reads CASSLDVRGNTGELFF.